The clone carrying this T cell receptor beta chain has at least ten counts. Its antigen remains unknown. A junction end diverges from the germline sequence, so it may reflect a read error. The CDR3 length is 14 residues. Germline CDR1 reads SGHRS; CDR2 reads YFSETQ. Building of the TCR beta libraries involved iRepertoire HTBI primers and Arm-PCR of CDR3 regions. TCRdb called the multiplex PCR reads again in MiXCR, with one record for every CDR3 protein. The data hold more than 350,000 distinct CDR3 sequences, with 15% observed a single time. This specimen belongs to a study of regulatory T cells in long-lasting Graves disease. Study conclusions and caveats: Study of thyroid tissue was not done, with only peripheral blood studied.

The time point: newly diagnosed GD, antithyroid drugs for less than 3 months. Researchers made the TCR library from RNA that was extracted from PBMCs. Under American Thyroid Association guidelines, Graves' disease was diagnosed. These sequences were also reported in another study, on T cells in Graves' hyperthyroidism and ophthalmopathy.

The receptor comes from a woman between 25 and 40 years old with Graves disease. This material consisted of peripheral blood mononuclear cells (PBMCs), taken at new diagnosis, from a patient treated with antithyroid drugs. The rearrangement joins TRBV5-1 to TRBJ1-1; D might be TRBD1 (5 bases). CDR3 protein: CASSLVGVSAEAFF. In DNA form, the CDR3 reads TGTGCCAGCAGCTTGGTGGGGGTTAGCGCTGAAGCTTTCTTT. The whole variable domain, filled in from reference TRBV5-1 and TRBJ1-1, reads KAGVTQTPRYLIKTRGQQVTLSCSPISGHRSVSWYQQTPGQGLQFLFEYFSETQRNKGNFPGRFSGRQFSNSRSEMNVSTLELGDSALYLCASSLVGVSAEAFFGQGTRLTVV.